The entry below describes one TCR beta chain. Its cognate antigen has yet to be identified. Nothing much larger sits one base from this clone, and base qualities are not available. The entry originates in a study of Ad26.COV2.S vaccination and SARS-CoV-2 variants (dated by TCRdb to the early 2020s). As for the study more broadly: Donors in the vaccine arm were drawn from COV1001, a multicentre, randomized, double-blind, placebo-controlled phase I-IIa trial testing Ad26.COV2.S in healthy adults. Trial participants were randomized into five groups of five, in which low-dose or high-dose Ad26.COV2.S was given once or twice, or placebo was given on both occasions. Investigators did not know the trial group allocation while performing experiments and assessing outcomes. Ad26.COV2.S was given intramuscularly at 5x10^10 or 1x10^11 viral particles, as a single shot or as two shots 56 days apart. The TCR-sequenced set comprised approximately 32 samples: approximately 19 Ad26.COV2.S vaccine recipients, 5 placebo recipients and 8 SARS-CoV-2 convalescent individuals. Sequencing of the TCRbeta repertoire served to evaluate the specificity and breadth of SARS-CoV-2-reactive T cell receptors following Ad26.COV2.S vaccination.

The immunoSEQ Assay was used to sequence TCRbeta CDR3 regions. After extraction, genomic DNA underwent amplification by bias-controlled multiplex PCR, followed by high-throughput sequencing. The published analysis was carried out like this. To quantify the absolute abundance of every unique TCRbeta CDR3 region, sequences were collapsed and filtered. Usable DNA was measured by amplifying reference genes present in all nucleated cells, and TCRbeta template counts were normalized to that usable DNA to estimate T cell fraction. Repertoire TCRs were annotated as SARS-CoV-2-specific by exact matching of V gene, CDR3 amino acid sequence and J gene to a known reactive TCR set. MIRA supplied the reference SARS-CoV-2 TCR set, which was filtered for enrichment in COVID-19-positive ImmuneCODE repertoires so that public or cross-reactive TCRs were removed. Based on the MIRA antigens, annotated TCRs were further analysed at the level of specific ORF or position within ORF. Breadth was defined as the number of annotated unique rearrangements divided by the total number of unique productive rearrangements, and depth was defined as the summed frequency of the annotated unique rearrangements. Two-sided Wilcoxon rank-sum tests were applied when comparing TCR breadth between groups. TCRdb took this table from immuneACCESS and kept in-frame rearrangements with V and J called. Such tables lack part of the clones; where checked against another copy, unresolved V genes explain under half of the gap, and the rest is unexplained. D and trimming were read from the DNA, whereas the V and J calls and clone size are those reported in that table. For this sample the table gives 300,000 to 350,000 clones, of which 88% were detected only once. 6.4% of the sample is taken by the ten largest.

This specimen's treatment or condition label, interpreted: around 19 received Ad26.COV2.S at low or high dose, single or two shots; about 5 received placebo; per-sample allocation not given. Repertoires of vaccine and placebo recipients were sequenced from samples taken on day 63 after the first injection. In Cohort 1b, around 25 adults aged 18-55 years were enrolled at a single site in Boston, USA, between 29 July and 7 August 2020. As a vaccine, Ad26.COV2.S was a replication-incompetent adenovirus type 26 vector that expressed a prefusion-stabilized SARS-CoV-2 spike protein derived from the original Wuhan strain. The paper as a whole reports these results and caveats: The authors noted that total T cell responses may have been underestimated by the TCR breadth and depth analyses. The study lacked the statistical power to compare responses across vaccine doses or regimens. Non-spike TCR breadth was comparable between vaccine and placebo recipients, consistent with the vaccine containing only spike. After vaccination, spike-specific CD8+ and CD4+ T cell responses were reported to show substantial breadth. Ad26.COV2.S recipients had higher spike-specific TCR breadth than placebo recipients (P = 0.0014).

For CDR1 and CDR2, the germline V gene lists SGHDT and YYEEEE. V sheds 4 bases and J sheds 2 bases, leaving 13 bases between their ends. Including cysteine and phenylalanine, the CDR3 has 14 amino acids. The sequence is cut down to CDR3 DNA, 42 bases in frame from base 1. The source is a person between 18 and 65 years old who received the Ad26.COV2.S COVID-19 vaccine or a placebo. The chain links TRBV5-6 with TRBJ2-7; the D gene is unclear. Sequences were derived from peripheral blood, sampled in a trial of Ad26.COV2.S vaccine versus placebo. The CDR3 in this case is CASSPTWPAYEQYF. DNA sequence: TGTGCCAGCAGCCCGACGTGGCCGGCCTACGAGCAGTACTTC. Where the CDR3 stops, the reference TRBV5-6 and TRBJ2-7 genes take over; the full variable domain is DAGVTQSPTHLIKTRGQQVTLRCSPKSGHDTVSWYQQALGQGPQFIFQYYEEEERQRGNFPDRFSGHQFPNYSSELNVNALLLGDSALYLCASSPTWPAYEQYFGPGTRLTVT.